This is a list of T cell receptor beta chains from one sample in a study of cytomegalovirus exposure and HLA in healthy donors. Generated by immunoSEQ multiplex PCR, the TCRdb table keeps only in-frame clones and is missing some. The table lists 85,000 to 90,000 clones. The sample taken for sequencing was PBMCs. All receptors derive from a man aged 45-65 years in good health and CMV-seropositive. Each CDR3 is given with its conserved first and last residue. The D gene is left open where the match is weak.

V gene: TRBV11-3
D gene: -
J gene: TRBJ2-4
CDR3 length: 13
CDR3 protein: CASSLAGVNIQYF
CDR3 DNA: TGTGCCAGCAGCTTAGCGGGGGTGAACATTCAGTACTTC

V gene: TRBV25-1
D gene: -
J gene: TRBJ2-7
CDR3 length: 13
CDR3 protein: CASSQSGAYEQYF
CDR3 DNA: TGTGCCAGCAGCCAAAGCGGCGCCTACGAGCAGTACTTC

V gene: TRBV27
D gene: -
J gene: TRBJ2-3
CDR3 length: 16
CDR3 protein: CASSPAGDPGADTQYF
CDR3 DNA: TGTGCCAGCAGTCCAGCGGGCGACCCGGGCGCAGATACGCAGTATTTT

V gene: TRBV25-1
D gene: TRBD1
J gene: TRBJ1-1
CDR3 length: 13
CDR3 protein: CASSRDSNTEAFF
CDR3 DNA: TGTGCCAGCAGCCGGGACAGTAACACTGAAGCTTTCTTT

V gene: TRBV7-6
D gene: TRBD2
J gene: TRBJ2-2
CDR3 length: 16
CDR3 protein: CASSLEGSGRTGELFF
CDR3 DNA: TGTGCCAGCAGCTTAGAAGGTAGCGGGAGAACCGGGGAGCTGTTTTTT

V gene: TRBV28
D gene: -
J gene: TRBJ1-2
CDR3 length: 13
CDR3 protein: CASSFRGPYGYTF
CDR3 DNA: TGTGCCAGCAGTTTCAGGGGCCCCTATGGCTACACCTTC

V gene: TRBV4-3
D gene: -
J gene: TRBJ1-2
CDR3 length: 14
CDR3 protein: CASSPRSRTDGYTF
CDR3 DNA: TGCGCCAGCAGCCCCCGGAGCCGGACTGATGGCTACACCTTC

V gene: TRBV7-2
D gene: TRBD1
J gene: TRBJ1-3
CDR3 length: 19
CDR3 protein: CASSLVHRAGTGSGNTIYF
CDR3 DNA: TGTGCCAGCAGCTTAGTCCATCGGGCGGGGACAGGGTCTGGAAACACCATATATTTT

V gene: TRBV11-3
D gene: -
J gene: TRBJ2-2
CDR3 length: 15
CDR3 protein: CASSLGGSNTGELFF
CDR3 DNA: TGTGCCAGCAGCTTAGGAGGGTCGAACACCGGGGAGCTGTTTTTT

V gene: TRBV7-2
D gene: TRBD2
J gene: TRBJ2-5
CDR3 length: 14
CDR3 protein: CASSPRLAEEAQYF
CDR3 DNA: TGTGCCAGCAGCCCAAGACTAGCGGAGGAGGCCCAGTACTTC

V gene: TRBV4-2
D gene: TRBD1
J gene: TRBJ1-5
CDR3 length: 19
CDR3 protein: CASSQISGTGSYSNQPQHF
CDR3 DNA: TGTGCCAGCAGCCAGATATCCGGGACAGGGTCTTATAGCAATCAGCCCCAGCATTTT

V gene: TRBV5-1
D gene: -
J gene: TRBJ1-1
CDR3 length: 15
CDR3 protein: CASSLAAGGGTEAFF
CDR3 DNA: TGCGCCAGCAGCTTGGCGGCCGGTGGAGGGACTGAAGCTTTCTTT

V gene: TRBV6-5
D gene: -
J gene: TRBJ1-3
CDR3 length: 15
CDR3 protein: CASSSGPPSGNTIYF
CDR3 DNA: TGTGCCAGCAGTTCCGGGCCTCCTAGCGGAAACACCATATATTTT

V gene: TRBV29-1
D gene: -
J gene: TRBJ2-1
CDR3 length: 12
CDR3 protein: CSGEAGYNEQFF
CDR3 DNA: TGCAGCGGAGAGGCGGGCTACAATGAGCAGTTCTTC

V gene: TRBV19
D gene: TRBD1
J gene: TRBJ2-1
CDR3 length: 13
CDR3 protein: CASTDRGYNEQFF
CDR3 DNA: TGTGCCAGTACCGACAGGGGCTACAATGAGCAGTTCTTC

V gene: TRBV7-2
D gene: -
J gene: TRBJ1-2
CDR3 length: 12
CDR3 protein: CASSQDTYGYTF
CDR3 DNA: TGTGCCAGCAGCCAGGACACTTATGGCTACACCTTC

V gene: TRBV19
D gene: -
J gene: TRBJ1-5
CDR3 length: 16
CDR3 protein: CASSIEGGYSNQPQHF
CDR3 DNA: TGTGCCAGTAGTATAGAGGGGGGTTATAGCAATCAGCCCCAGCATTTT

V gene: TRBV5-4
D gene: TRBD1
J gene: TRBJ1-2
CDR3 length: 14
CDR3 protein: CASSFGDRADGYTF
CDR3 DNA: TGTGCCAGCAGCTTCGGTGACAGGGCTGATGGCTACACCTTC

V gene: TRBV11-3
D gene: -
J gene: TRBJ1-1
CDR3 length: 15
CDR3 protein: CASSLNGGRDTEAFF
CDR3 DNA: TGTGCCAGCAGCTTAAACGGGGGTAGGGACACTGAAGCTTTCTTT

V gene: TRBV6-5
D gene: TRBD1
J gene: TRBJ1-2
CDR3 length: 14
CDR3 protein: CASSYTGGDYGYTF
CDR3 DNA: TGTGCCAGCAGTTACACAGGGGGCGACTATGGCTACACCTTC

V gene: TRBV2
D gene: TRBD2
J gene: TRBJ2-7
CDR3 length: 15
CDR3 protein: CASSSTSGTSYEQYF
CDR3 DNA: TGTGCCAGCAGTTCGACTAGCGGCACCTCCTACGAGCAGTACTTC

V gene: TRBV4-2
D gene: TRBD1
J gene: TRBJ1-2
CDR3 length: 13
CDR3 protein: CASSQTGLEGYTF
CDR3 DNA: TGTGCCAGCAGCCAGACAGGGTTAGAGGGCTACACCTTC

V gene: TRBV6-5
D gene: -
J gene: TRBJ2-1
CDR3 length: 13
CDR3 protein: CASSDPRGNEQFF
CDR3 DNA: TGTGCCAGCAGCGACCCCAGGGGTAATGAGCAGTTCTTC

V gene: TRBV6-5
D gene: -
J gene: TRBJ2-7
CDR3 length: 15
CDR3 protein: CASSYSGQSSYEQYF
CDR3 DNA: TGTGCCAGCAGTTACTCCGGACAGTCATCCTACGAGCAGTACTTC

V gene: TRBV19
D gene: -
J gene: TRBJ1-1
CDR3 length: 13
CDR3 protein: CASSIVRNTEAFF
CDR3 DNA: TGTGCCAGTAGTATTGTTAGGAACACTGAAGCTTTCTTT

V gene: TRBV30
D gene: -
J gene: TRBJ1-1
CDR3 length: 10
CDR3 protein: CAGRPAEAFF
CDR3 DNA: TGTGCTGGGAGACCGGCTGAAGCTTTCTTT

V gene: TRBV4-2
D gene: TRBD1
J gene: TRBJ2-4
CDR3 length: 15
CDR3 protein: CASSQSRDSALFQYF
CDR3 DNA: TGTGCCAGCAGCCAGTCCCGGGACAGCGCGTTGTTTCAGTACTTC

V gene: TRBV5-5
D gene: -
J gene: TRBJ1-2
CDR3 length: 15
CDR3 protein: CASLVGGSQDYGYTF
CDR3 DNA: TGTGCCAGCCTGGTAGGCGGGTCGCAAGACTATGGCTACACCTTC

V gene: TRBV9
D gene: TRBD2
J gene: TRBJ2-5
CDR3 length: 16
CDR3 protein: CASSVGGTSGKETQYF
CDR3 DNA: TGTGCCAGCAGCGTAGGAGGGACTAGCGGGAAAGAGACCCAGTACTTC

V gene: TRBV30
D gene: TRBD2
J gene: TRBJ2-7
CDR3 length: 15
CDR3 protein: CAWSAGTSGYYEQYF
CDR3 DNA: TGTGCCTGGAGTGCCGGGACTAGCGGATACTACGAGCAGTACTTC

V gene: TRBV5-4
D gene: -
J gene: TRBJ2-5
CDR3 length: 13
CDR3 protein: CASSWLGRETQYF
CDR3 DNA: TGTGCCAGCAGCTGGTTGGGGCGGGAGACCCAGTACTTC

V gene: TRBV19
D gene: -
J gene: TRBJ2-1
CDR3 length: 15
CDR3 protein: CASSIGYLNYNEQFF
CDR3 DNA: TGTGCCAGTAGTATAGGCTACCTTAACTACAATGAGCAGTTCTTC

V gene: TRBV7-2
D gene: TRBD2
J gene: TRBJ2-3
CDR3 length: 15
CDR3 protein: CASPGTSGSTDTQYF
CDR3 DNA: TGTGCCAGCCCGGGGACTAGCGGGAGCACAGATACGCAGTATTTT

V gene: TRBV4-1
D gene: -
J gene: TRBJ2-1
CDR3 length: 17
CDR3 protein: CASSQTDFIGSYNEQFF
CDR3 DNA: TGCGCCAGCAGCCAAACTGACTTTATCGGGAGCTACAATGAGCAGTTCTTC

V gene: TRBV29-1
D gene: TRBD2
J gene: TRBJ2-1
CDR3 length: 14
CDR3 protein: CSVGRTSGNGEQFF
CDR3 DNA: TGCAGCGTTGGTAGGACTAGCGGGAACGGTGAGCAGTTCTTC

V gene: TRBV6-6
D gene: -
J gene: TRBJ2-7
CDR3 length: 15
CDR3 protein: CASTPAGPIGWEQYF
CDR3 DNA: TGTGCCAGCACTCCGGCAGGTCCTATTGGTTGGGAGCAGTACTTC

V gene: TRBV5-1
D gene: TRBD1
J gene: TRBJ1-1
CDR3 length: 13
CDR3 protein: CASSRTGETEAFF
CDR3 DNA: TGCGCCAGCAGCCGGACAGGGGAGACTGAAGCTTTCTTT

V gene: TRBV25-1
D gene: -
J gene: TRBJ2-7
CDR3 length: 15
CDR3 protein: CASSTLDSPPGEQYF
CDR3 DNA: TGTGCCAGCAGTACCTTGGACAGTCCTCCGGGCGAGCAGTACTTC

V gene: TRBV7-9
D gene: -
J gene: TRBJ1-1
CDR3 length: 13
CDR3 protein: CASSFRENTEAFF
CDR3 DNA: TGTGCCAGCAGCTTCAGGGAGAACACTGAAGCTTTCTTT

V gene: TRBV7-2
D gene: TRBD1
J gene: TRBJ1-2
CDR3 length: 16
CDR3 protein: CASSLALRGTGVGYTF
CDR3 DNA: TGTGCCAGCAGCTTAGCGCTCCGCGGGACAGGGGTTGGCTACACCTTC

V gene: TRBV9
D gene: TRBD1
J gene: TRBJ1-2
CDR3 length: 13
CDR3 protein: CASSVGQADGYTF
CDR3 DNA: TGTGCCAGCAGCGTGGGACAGGCTGATGGCTACACCTTC

V gene: TRBV30
D gene: TRBD1
J gene: TRBJ1-1
CDR3 length: 13
CDR3 protein: CACARGWNTEAFF
CDR3 DNA: TGTGCCTGCGCCAGGGGGTGGAACACTGAAGCTTTCTTT

V gene: TRBV5-1
D gene: -
J gene: TRBJ2-4
CDR3 length: 14
CDR3 protein: CASSSSAGAIIQYF
CDR3 DNA: TGCGCCAGCAGCTCCTCGGCGGGGGCCATTATTCAGTACTTC

V gene: TRBV6-5
D gene: -
J gene: TRBJ2-3
CDR3 length: 14
CDR3 protein: CASSYRQGGFTQYF
CDR3 DNA: TGTGCCAGCAGTTACCGACAGGGAGGATTTACGCAGTATTTT